This T cell receptor (beta chain) originates from a study of beta chain features in type 1 diabetes. Study-wide results and caveats: TCRB CDR3 length was moderately but significantly reduced in all four CD4+ subsets of Type 1 diabetes patients. Over-representation of high TCR-expressing cells was a possible consequence of cDNA sequencing. TCRB repertoires of naive, central memory and Treg cells appeared more similar among patients than among healthy donors. The study found fewer insertions and more deletions at VDJ junctions in type 1 diabetes patients.

In the case of this clone: Its antigen is currently unknown.

Expressed TCRB transcripts were sequenced, since all the RNA that had been isolated was reverse transcribed. Profiled with immunoSEQ multiplex PCR; TCRdb holds only in-frame clones, not every one. The top ten clones hold approximately 0.022% of a sample with nearly 700,000 clones, 13% of them seen once. Researchers reported sorting CD4+ naive, central memory, regulatory and stem cell-like memory cells via CD45RO/CCR7/CD25/CD127/CD95/CD27. This CDR3 has 14 residues. Germline V lookup: CDR1 SGHVS, CDR2 FQNEAQ. V gave up 4 bases and J gave up 7 bases, with 14 bases separating them. The material sequenced was naive CD4+ T cells from blood. The chain combines TRBV7-8 with TRBJ1-5; D ambiguous. The receptor's source is a young man with type 1 diabetes. DNA of the CDR3: TGTGCCAGCAGCTACTCTAATCGCAGGCAGCCCCAGCATTTT. Protein sequence: CASSYSNRRQPQHF.